Described below is a single T cell receptor beta chain sequence and its context. Antigen specificity is unknown. The entry originates in a study of T cell responses to AZD1222 COVID-19 vaccine. Germline CDR1 reads SGHRS; CDR2 reads YFSETQ. This CDR3 comprises 15 residues. V lost 4 bases, J lost 4 bases, and 7 bases stayed unmatched. Using immunoSEQ multiplex PCR, the repertoire was profiled, and TCRdb retains in-frame clones only, with some absent. The sample has some 140,000 clones; approximately 80% are singletons. Study-wide results and caveats: Increased Spike-specific TCR breadth and depth were observed after two AZD1222 doses. Females outnumbered males among donors, who were mostly white British; clonal diversity was possibly underestimated.

Material: peripheral blood, obtained on day 0 of AZD1222 vaccination. This sequence was found in an adult in good health. This chain connects TRBV5-1 to TRBJ1-1; 10 bases map to TRBD1. In nucleotides, the CDR3 is TGCGCCAGCAGCCGTGCCGGGACAGGGGTCACTGAAGCTTTCTTT. Translated, it gives CASSRAGTGVTEAFF.